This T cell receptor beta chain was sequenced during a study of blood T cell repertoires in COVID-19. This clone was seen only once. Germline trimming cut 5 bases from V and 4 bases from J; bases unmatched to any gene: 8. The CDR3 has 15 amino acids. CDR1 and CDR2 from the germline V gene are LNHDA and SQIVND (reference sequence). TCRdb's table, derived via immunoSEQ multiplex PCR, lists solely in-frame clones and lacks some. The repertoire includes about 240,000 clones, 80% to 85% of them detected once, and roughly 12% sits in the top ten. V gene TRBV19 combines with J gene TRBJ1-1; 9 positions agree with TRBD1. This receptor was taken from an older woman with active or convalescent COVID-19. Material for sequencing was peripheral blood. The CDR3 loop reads CASSPDRGHFTEAFF. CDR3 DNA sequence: TGTGCCAGTAGTCCGGACAGGGGCCACTTCACTGAAGCTTTCTTT.